A single sample gave rise to the 22 T cell receptor beta chains below, sequenced in a study of early T cells in non-severe SARS-CoV-2 infection. TCRdb redid the calling of the 5' RACE reads with MiXCR, one entry per CDR3 protein. The sample has just over 70,000 distinct CDR3 sequences, roughly an eighth seen once; the top ten hold about 1.3%. Sequenced input: whole blood. These receptors all come from an adult who was a healthcare worker with PCR-confirmed SARS-CoV-2 infection or an uninfected control (not recorded which).

This clonotype has just a few counts. The chain is built from TRBV9 and TRBJ2-1; 16 nucleotides line up with TRBD2. J was trimmed by 8 bases and V by 4 bases; bases with no gene match: 9. This CDR3 has 17 amino acids. From germline, CDR1 is SGDLS and CDR2 YYNGEE. Here the CDR3 reads CASSPEGTSGRADEQFF. CDR3 in DNA: TGTGCCAGCAGCCCCGAAGGGACTAGCGGGAGGGCCGATGAGCAGTTCTTC.

This clonotype occurred many times. The CDR3 region is CASRTAPSTGELFF. The CDR3 DNA reads TGTGCCAGCAGGACTGCCCCTTCCACCGGGGAGCTGTTTTTT. This chain joins TRBV6-1 and TRBJ2-2; D gene unclear. V lost 6 bases and J 4 bases, leaving 12 bases between the germline ends. This CDR3 is built from 14 residues. Germline CDR1 reads MNHNS; CDR2 reads SASEGT.

This clonotype came up many times. This chain joins TRBV6-2 or TRBV6-3 and TRBJ2-2, with D hard to call. V was clipped by 6 bases and J by 3 bases, with 11 bases between them. CDR1 MNHEY and CDR2 SVGEGT come from the germline V gene. The CDR3 consists of 14 residues. The CDR3 coding sequence is TGTGCCAGCAGCTACACTCCAGACACCGGGGAGCTGTTTTTT. Protein product: CASSYTPDTGELFF.

This clonotype showed up many times. V gene TRBV29-1 combines with J gene TRBJ1-1; D is unclear. The CDR3 loop spans 14 amino acids. The V gene lost 0 bases and the J gene lost 5 bases, with 13 bases spanning the gap. CDR1 is SQVTM and CDR2 is ANQGSEA in the germline V gene. The CDR3 DNA is TGCAGCGTTGAAGACGGTATGGCAACTACTGAAGCTTTCTTT. Its protein product is CSVEDGMATTEAFF.

This clonotype came up many times. The chain carries TRBV6-6 and TRBJ1-2; tentative D call: TRBD1 (6 bases). The CDR3 extends over 13 amino acids. Trimming pared 6 bases from V and 2 bases from J, leaving 10 bases between. Germline-derived CDR1 and CDR2 are MNHNY and SVGAGI (reference sequence). The CDR3: CASRLGTNYGYTF. CDR3 in DNA: TGTGCCAGCAGGCTCGGGACAAACTATGGCTACACCTTC.

This clonotype was observed a few times. The rearrangement links TRBV9 to TRBJ1-6; 8 bases match TRBD1. CDR3 length: 15 amino acids. With 3 bases clipped from V and 6 bases from J, the junction kept 5 bases outside the gene matches. CDR1 is SGDLS and CDR2 is YYNGEE in the germline V gene. In DNA form, the CDR3 reads TGTGCCAGCAGCGCTCAGGGGGCCCTTAATTCACCCCTCCACTTT. Translated, it gives CASSAQGALNSPLHF.

This clonotype was picked up many times. CDR3 region: CASSQVTGGNSPLHF. DNA for the CDR3: TGCGCCAGCAGCCAGGTTACAGGGGGTAATTCACCCCTCCACTTT. The J gene is TRBJ1-6, the V gene TRBV4-3; 8 bases line up with TRBD1. The CDR3 covers 15 residues. CDR1 LGHNA and CDR2 YSLEER come from the germline V gene. J was trimmed by 6 bases and V by 3 bases; bases with no gene match: 4.

This clonotype was detected only a few times. The chain recombines TRBV9 with TRBJ2-1; TRBD2 agrees at 7 bases. The CDR3 consists of 15 residues. V lost 4 bases and J lost 3; bases outside the gene matches: 7. Germline V gives CDR1 SGDLS, CDR2 YYNGEE. The CDR3 DNA sequence: TGTGCCAGCAGCCTCGGACTAGGTGTCTACAATGAGCAGTTCTTC. This encodes CASSLGLGVYNEQFF. Looking up the rest from reference TRBV9 and TRBJ2-1 gives the full variable domain: DSGVTQTPKHLITATGQRVTLRCSPRSGDLSVYWYQQSLDQGLQFLIQYYNGEERAKGNILERFSAQQFPDLHSELNLSSLELGDSALYFCASSLGLGVYNEQFFGPGTRLTVL.

This clonotype was recorded at least ten times. V usage is TRBV7-9 and J usage is TRBJ2-1; 8 bases map to TRBD2. Germline assignment: CDR1 SEHNR and CDR2 FQNEAQ (reference sequence). The CDR3 extends over 15 amino acids. Trimming at V came to 5 bases and at J to 3 bases, leaving 6 bases not matched to a gene. The CDR3 spells CASSSSGEVYNEQFF. In DNA form, the CDR3 reads TGTGCCAGCAGCAGTAGCGGGGAGGTCTACAATGAGCAGTTCTTC.

This clonotype was counted many times. V gene TRBV7-9 combines with J gene TRBJ1-5; 7 nucleotides match TRBD1. CDR3 size: 14 residues. Germline V CDR1 and CDR2: SEHNR, FQNEAQ (reference sequence). The V gene end was trimmed by 5 bases and the J gene end by 3 bases; junction bases not matched to a gene: 4. The CDR3 region is CASSPDRINQPQHF. In DNA, the CDR3 is TGTGCCAGCAGCCCGGACAGGATCAATCAGCCCCAGCATTTT. The full variable domain, completed using reference TRBV7-9 and TRBJ1-5, is DTGVSQNPRHKITKRGQNVTFRCDPISEHNRLYWYRQTLGQGPEFLTYFQNEAQLEKSRLLSDRFSAERPKGSFSTLEIQRTEQGDSAMYLCASSPDRINQPQHFGDGTRLSIL.

The sample holds a few counts of this clonotype. The genes are TRBV27 and TRBJ1-2, with D tentatively TRBD1 (6 bases). Per germline, CDR1 MNHEY and CDR2 SMNVEV (reference sequence). Trimming left V 6 bases short and J 1 base short, with 12 bases between. The CDR3 is 14 residues long. Written as DNA, the CDR3 is TGTGCCAGCAGCCTTGGACAGCTTAACTATGGCTACACCTTC. This encodes CASSLGQLNYGYTF.

At least ten counts were recorded for this clonotype. The chain employs TRBV2 and TRBJ1-5, with D tentatively TRBD1 (6 bases). V was pared by 5 bases and J by 2 bases, with 10 bases between. Germline V CDR1 and CDR2: SNHLY, FYNNEI. This CDR3 is built from 14 residues. The CDR3 protein is CASSNSGGNQPQHF. The DNA for the CDR3 is TGTGCCAGCAGTAACTCAGGGGGCAATCAGCCCCAGCATTTT.

This clonotype was counted ten times or more. V is TRBV29-1 and J is TRBJ2-5; perhaps TRBD2 as D (5 bases). The CDR3 is made up of 13 amino acids. Germline values: CDR1 SQVTM, CDR2 ANQGSEA. Trimming removed 0 bases from V and 5 bases from J, with 10 bases in between. The CDR3 spells CSVEDGLEETQYF. The CDR3 DNA follows: TGCAGCGTTGAAGATGGACTCGAGGAGACCCAGTACTTC.

There are many counts of this clonotype. The V gene is TRBV28, the J gene TRBJ1-5, with D perhaps matching TRBD1 (6 bases). The CDR3 loop spans 13 amino acids. Trimming cost V 4 bases and J 6 bases, with 10 bases left between them. The germline gives CDR1 MDHEN, CDR2 SYDVKM. This CDR3 is CASSSRGGQPQHF. CDR3 in DNA: TGTGCCAGCAGTTCCAGGGGTGGTCAGCCCCAGCATTTT. Based on the CDR3 plus reference TRBV28 and TRBJ1-5, the full variable domain is DVKVTQSSRYLVKRTGEKVFLECVQDMDHENMFWYRQDPGLGLRLIYFSYDVKMKEKGDIPEGYSVSREKKERFSLILESASTNQTSMYLCASSSRGGQPQHFGDGTRLSIL.

There are many counts of this clonotype. This chain joins TRBV7-2 and TRBJ1-2; TRBD1 is a possible D gene (6 bases). Trimming shortened V by 5 bases and J by 5 bases, and 18 bases separated the two germline ends. CDR3 length: 15 residues. In germline, CDR1 is SGHTA, CDR2 FQGNSA. The CDR3 DNA reads as TGTGCCAGCAGCCTAGATAGGGGGATCTATTATGGCTACACCTTC. Its translation is CASSLDRGIYYGYTF.

In its sample, this clonotype was seen many times. The chain uses TRBV18 and TRBJ2-3, with 7 bases that match TRBD1. The trim removed 4 bases at V and 3 bases at J, leaving 16 bases unmatched. This CDR3 has 18 amino acids. Germline CDR1 and CDR2: KGHSH and LQKENI. CDR3 nucleotide sequence: TGTGCCAGCTCACACCGTCTTCGACAGGGTCATATTACAGATACGCAGTATTTT. It yields the protein CASSHRLRQGHITDTQYF.

The genes are TRBV6-2 or TRBV6-3 and TRBJ2-1, with D perhaps matching TRBD2 (5 bases). Germline V CDR1 and CDR2: MNHEY, SVGEGT. V was cut by 6 bases and J by 0 bases, with 12 bases left in between. The CDR3 runs to 15 residues. The CDR3 loop is CASSGGSRSYNEQFF. For the CDR3, the DNA is TGTGCCAGCAGCGGAGGTTCTCGCTCCTACAATGAGCAGTTCTTC.

This clonotype showed up many times. This chain joins TRBV28 and TRBJ2-7; 7 bases line up with TRBD2. V lost 7 bases, J lost 5 bases, and 5 bases stayed unmatched. Germline CDR1 is MDHEN and CDR2 is SYDVKM. The CDR3 is 12 residues long. The CDR3 DNA reads as TGTGCCAGCACTGGGGACTACAACGAGCAGTACTTC. It yields the protein CASTGDYNEQYF. The whole variable domain, filled in from reference TRBV28 and TRBJ2-7, reads DVKVTQSSRYLVKRTGEKVFLECVQDMDHENMFWYRQDPGLGLRLIYFSYDVKMKEKGDIPEGYSVSREKKERFSLILESASTNQTSMYLCASTGDYNEQYFGPGTRLTVT.

The genes are TRBV25-1 and TRBJ2-1; 10 bases map to TRBD1. J gave up 6 bases and V 3 bases, and 5 bases lay outside the gene matches. The CDR3 loop spans 15 amino acids. The germline V gene encodes CDR1 MGHDK and CDR2 SYGVNS. CDR3 sequence: CASSDPGQGSNEQFF. DNA for the CDR3: TGTGCCAGCAGTGATCCGGGACAGGGGAGCAATGAGCAGTTCTTC.

The table lists this clonotype with many counts. The V gene is TRBV29-1, the J gene TRBJ2-2, with D unresolved. V gave up 4 bases and J gave up 6 bases, with 6 bases separating them. Per the germline V gene, CDR1 is SQVTM and CDR2 is ANQGSEA. This CDR3 has 11 residues. CDR3 protein: CSVVGAGELFF. CDR3 sequence (DNA): TGCAGCGTTGTGGGTGCCGGGGAGCTGTTTTTT.

Many counts were recorded for this clonotype. The chain uses TRBV18 and TRBJ1-4; D perhaps matches TRBD1 (5 bases). The CDR3 runs to 16 residues. Trimming removed 4 bases at V and 0 bases at J, with 12 bases between. Germline assignment: CDR1 KGHSH and CDR2 LQKENI. The CDR3 protein is CASSLGHEPTNEKLFF. CDR3 nucleotide sequence: TGTGCCAGCTCACTCGGACACGAACCAACTAATGAAAAACTGTTTTTT. Full variable domain (remainder filled in from reference TRBV18 and TRBJ1-4): NAGVMQNPRHLVRRRGQEARLRCSPMKGHSHVYWYRQLPEEGLKFMVYLQKENIIDESGMPKERFSAEFPKEGPSILRIQQVVRGDSAAYFCASSLGHEPTNEKLFFGSGTQLSVL.

This clonotype was seen at least ten times. V is TRBV6-2 or TRBV6-3 and J is TRBJ2-2, with D perhaps matching TRBD1 (5 bases). This CDR3 contains 16 residues. V gave up 2 bases and J gave up 3 bases, with 13 bases separating them. Per germline, CDR1 MNHEY and CDR2 SVGEGT. The CDR3 sequence: CASSYTAGADTGELFF. Written as DNA, the CDR3 is TGTGCCAGCAGTTACACGGCTGGGGCGGACACCGGGGAGCTGTTTTTT.